This TCR beta chain derives from a study of blood T cell repertoires in COVID-19 (dated by TCRdb to 2020 to 2022). At the level of the whole study: Samples covering the acute and convalescent phases of COVID-19 were provided by collaborators in the United States, Italy and Spain. The prospective study material was composed of cDNA or gDNA derived from T cells, B-cell-depleted T cells, or PBMCs. Deeply sampled blood TCRbeta repertoires from subjects exposed to, actively infected with, or recovered from COVID-19 were included in the dataset. The repertoires were released in a freely available public database intended as a resource for research on the immune response to SARS-CoV-2. Samples were obtained from the ongoing ImmuneRACE study (first 160 participants) and from over 1,000 subjects provided by 6 global collaborators. The sample metadata nearly always contained a de-identified subject ID, COVID-19 status, age in years and sex. Where HLA class I and class II types were available, the types were taken from metadata supplied by the sample provider, not from assay-based typing.

Enrolling through a virtual design, the prospective study's participants ranged in age from roughly 18 to 95 years and lived across roughly 23 United States geographic areas. In the prospective study, participants were assigned to cohorts based on the clinical history participants reported in a screening survey and a study questionnaire. Recovered participants in ImmuneRACE Cohort 3 were defined by two consecutive negative NP/OP PCR tests, clearance by a healthcare professional, or resolution of symptoms. In the prospective study, mobile phlebotomists collected whole blood, serum and a nasopharyngeal or oropharyngeal swab from each participant. Prospective study participants could optionally give additional blood draws and questionnaires over an approximately 2-month period. Blood samples from the prospective study were shipped frozen or at room temperature prior to DNA extraction. On this clone itself: The target of this receptor is not known. No base qualities exist here, and no much larger clone lies one base off it.

TCRbeta CDR3 regions were amplified from genomic DNA using the immunoSEQ Assay, a bias-controlled multiplex PCR. As for the authors' bioinformatics: Nucleated cell counts per sample were estimated from amplification of reference gene primers within the assay. To quantify the absolute abundance of each unique TCRbeta CDR3 rearrangement, sequence reads were collapsed and filtered. Productive Simpson clonality was computed per sample as the square root of Simpson's diversity index over productive rearrangements. Drawn from immuneACCESS, this table holds only the in-frame rearrangements with V and J called that TCRdb kept. Clones are partly lost; checked studies trace under half to an unresolved V gene and leave the rest unexplained. V, J and clone size are those of that table, while D and trimming were read from the DNA. The sample table records a few hundred thousand clones; more than 85% of these occur just once. The ten largest make up roughly 18% of the sample.

Overall study results and their limits: The quantity of clinical and demographic metadata differed by source and by participant and was supplied without curation.

V loses 1 base of germline sequence and J loses 2 bases, and the interval between the two ends is 12 bases. As encoded in the germline V gene, CDR1 is SNHLY while CDR2 is FYNNEI. There are 15 amino acids in the CDR3, from cysteine to phenylalanine inclusive. The sequence is cut down to CDR3 DNA, 45 bases in frame from base 1. Sequenced material: PBMCs or T cells enriched from blood (not recorded which). This clonotype was obtained from a woman in her thirties who had recovered from COVID-19. Rearrangement joined TRBV2 to TRBJ2-7, with the D gene not clear enough to name. The nucleotide sequence is TGTGCCAGCAGTGAAGGGCTCTCTGTCGCCTACGAGCAGTACTTC. The resulting protein is CASSEGLSVAYEQYF.